This paragraph reports one TCR beta chain. The data stem from a study of blood T cell repertoires in COVID-19. Looking at the study overall: From the United States, Italy and Spain came samples of acute and convalescent COVID-19. Sources were T cells, B-cell-depleted T cells, or PBMCs; the material itself was cDNA or gDNA.

As originally analysed: Estimation of nucleated cell counts relied on the amplification of reference gene primers. Clones were sequenced by immunoSEQ multiplex PCR, and TCRdb holds only the in-frame ones, with some missing. D and trimming were read from the DNA, whereas the V and J calls and clone size are those reported in that table. Altogether hundreds of thousands of clones are present, approximately 80% being singletons, with the ten largest covering over 9.5%. Germline V gene sequence: CDR1 SGHKS, CDR2 YYEKEE (reference sequence). This CDR3 region has 14 residues. J lost 4 bases, V lost 2 bases, and 6 bases had no gene match.

The receptor comes from a woman older than 75 with acute or convalescent COVID-19. The V gene is TRBV5-5, the J gene TRBJ2-7, with TRBD2 identical over 7 bases. Sequencing was carried out using peripheral blood. The DNA for the CDR3 is TGTGCCAGCAGCTTTGGTAGCGGGTCTTACGAGCAGTACTTC. Residues: CASSFGSGSYEQYF.